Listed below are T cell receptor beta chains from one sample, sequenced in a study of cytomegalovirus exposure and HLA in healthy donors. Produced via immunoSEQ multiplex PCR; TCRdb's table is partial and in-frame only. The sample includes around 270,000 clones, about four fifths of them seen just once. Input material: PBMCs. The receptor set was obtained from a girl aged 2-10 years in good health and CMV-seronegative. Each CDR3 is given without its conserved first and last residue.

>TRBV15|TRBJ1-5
ATSRVQDYQPQH
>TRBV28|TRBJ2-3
ASKGGGRTPAQY
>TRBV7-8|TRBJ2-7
ASSFGAEQY
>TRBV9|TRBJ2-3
ASSPRAGGSTDTQY
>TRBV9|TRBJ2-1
ASSFPLSDPRQGNEQF
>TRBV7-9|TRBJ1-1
ASSLVQGAKEAF
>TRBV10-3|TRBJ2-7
AISDGGYEQY
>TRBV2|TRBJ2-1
ASSLIGLGNEQF
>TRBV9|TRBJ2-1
ASSAPRTSGRYEQF
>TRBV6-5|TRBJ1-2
ASSSQQGAGNYGYT
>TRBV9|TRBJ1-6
ASSALLYNSPLH
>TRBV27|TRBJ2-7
ASSFGGSYEQY
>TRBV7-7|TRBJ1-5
ASSDRVGKNQPQH
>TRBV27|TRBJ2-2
ASSLVRSGANTGELF
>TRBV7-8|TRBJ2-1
ASSLTSGHYNEQF
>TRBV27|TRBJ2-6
ASSFSQSGANVLT
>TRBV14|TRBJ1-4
ASSQDLGPLISNEKLF
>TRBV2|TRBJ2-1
ASSSTGAGNEQF
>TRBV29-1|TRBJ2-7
SVDGLAGAYEQY
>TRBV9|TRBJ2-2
ASSVGGGRGSGGELF
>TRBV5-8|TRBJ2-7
ASSLAKGTSGTAEY
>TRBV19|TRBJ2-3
ASSRAGGLTDTQY
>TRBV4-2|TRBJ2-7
ASSRASGISYEQY
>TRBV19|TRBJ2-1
ASSGGVAGVLYNEQF
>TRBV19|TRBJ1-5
ASSPDRPYSNQPQH
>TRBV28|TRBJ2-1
ASSLSGTSGRERF
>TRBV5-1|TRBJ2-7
ASSPGQGLSEQY
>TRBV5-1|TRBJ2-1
ASSLGRGGAGNEQF
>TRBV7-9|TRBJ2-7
ASSKWSGGSSYEQY
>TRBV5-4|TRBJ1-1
ASSLAQAGAF
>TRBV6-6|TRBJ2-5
ASSGQAGSLETQY
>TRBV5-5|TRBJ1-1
ASSFQGGTEAF
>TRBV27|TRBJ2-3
ASRGTGADTQY
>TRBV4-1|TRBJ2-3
ASSQNNGPSTDTQY
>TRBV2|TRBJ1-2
ASKGESGYT
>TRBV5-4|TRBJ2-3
ASSGGTITDTQY
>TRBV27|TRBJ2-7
ASSPAGTDYEQY
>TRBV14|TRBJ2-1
ASSQGAHAIYNEQF
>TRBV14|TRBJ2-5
ASSLAGEEQETQY
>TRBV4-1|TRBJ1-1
ASSQFTSTWEAF
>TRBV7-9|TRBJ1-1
ASSLFEAF
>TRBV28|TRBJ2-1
ASSSGSGGANEQF
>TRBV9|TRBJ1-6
ASSPQGGVGSPLH
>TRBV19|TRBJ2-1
ASNRDLLYNEQF
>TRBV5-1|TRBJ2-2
ASSLALEVGELF
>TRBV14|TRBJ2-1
ASSEGQFIGNEQF
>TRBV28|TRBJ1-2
ATGGYGTDSYGYT
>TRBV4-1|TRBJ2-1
ASRDRGFYNEQF
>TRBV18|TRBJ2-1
ASSPIGTDPYNEQF
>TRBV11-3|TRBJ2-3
ASSKRTSGSTDTQY
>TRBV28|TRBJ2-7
ASSLVRAYEQY
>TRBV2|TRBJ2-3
ASAFGLAGLHTDTQY
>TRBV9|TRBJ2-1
ASSDSGRSDEQF
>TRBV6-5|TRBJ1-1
ASSLVPGQTEAF
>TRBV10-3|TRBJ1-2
AISEDTGYGYT